These 23 T cell receptor beta chains came from one sample sequenced in a study of beta chain features in type 1 diabetes. Their cognate antigens are unknown. Study outcomes and limitations: Within each of all four CD4+ subsets, Type 1 diabetes patients had TCRB CDR3s that were moderately but significantly shorter.

Sequencing targeted expressed TCRB transcripts, as all isolated RNA had been reverse transcribed. This table comes from immunoSEQ multiplex PCR, and its TCRdb copy is limited to in-frame clones, with some not included. The sample shows more than 250,000 clones, 20% of them seen only once. The sequenced sample consisted of naive CD4+ T cells from blood. The receptors here all came from a woman aged 35 to 49 with type 1 diabetes.

The V and J genes are TRBV5-4 and TRBJ1-4; no firm D call. Trimming shortened V by 7 bases and J by 3 bases, and 10 bases separated the two germline ends. The germline CDR1 and CDR2 sequences are SGHNT and YYREEE (reference sequence). The CDR3 is made up of 13 amino acids. The CDR3 coding sequence is TGTGCCAGCGCAGGAGGACCTAATGAAAAACTGTTTTTT. Amino acid sequence: CASAGGPNEKLFF.

This chain links TRBV5-5 with TRBJ2-1, with 11 bases aligning to TRBD1. This CDR3 spans 14 amino acids. J gave up 8 bases and V 4 bases, and 5 bases lay outside the gene matches. Germline assignment: CDR1 SGHKS and CDR2 YYEKEE (reference sequence). The CDR3 DNA reads as TGTGCCAGCAGCGGACAGGGGGCGGTTGATGAGCAGTTCTTC. It yields the protein CASSGQGAVDEQFF.

The table lists this clone with a few counts. The V and J genes are TRBV9 and TRBJ1-6; 7 bases are shared with TRBD1. Germline loops: CDR1 SGDLS, CDR2 YYNGEE. V shed 4 bases and J 10 bases; nucleotides not matched to a gene: 2. This CDR3 has 12 residues. CDR3 sequence: CASSTGESPLHF. The DNA of the CDR3 is TGTGCCAGCAGCACAGGGGAGTCACCCCTCCACTTT.

V usage is TRBV7-9 and J usage is TRBJ2-5; 8 nucleotides agree with TRBD2. Germline V gene sequence: CDR1 SEHNR, CDR2 FQNEAQ (reference sequence). The V and J ends lost 2 bases and 5 bases, in that order; junction bases with no gene match: 4. The CDR3 is 14 residues long. CDR3 in amino acids: CASSLSGRSETQYF. DNA of the CDR3: TGTGCCAGCAGCTTAAGCGGGAGAAGCGAGACCCAGTACTTC.

The rearrangement links TRBV5-4 to TRBJ2-7, with a tentative D call TRBD2 (5 bases). This CDR3 has 12 amino acids. V lost 0 bases and J 7 bases, leaving 8 bases between the germline ends. CDR1 is SGHNT and CDR2 is YYREEE in the germline V gene (reference sequence). The CDR3 loop is CASSLDRGEQYF. DNA for the CDR3: TGTGCCAGCAGCTTGGATCGGGGTGAGCAGTACTTC.

The rearrangement joins TRBV15 to TRBJ1-4; 10 bases map to TRBD1. Trimming cost V 9 bases and J 4 bases; bases outside gene matches: 5. The V gene's germline CDR1 is LNHNV and CDR2 YYDKDF (reference sequence). The CDR3 length is 14 residues. This chain's CDR3 is CATSRDRGNEKLFF. The CDR3 nucleotides read TGTGCCACATCCCGGGACAGGGGTAATGAAAAACTGTTTTTT.

This sequence joins TRBV28 and TRBJ2-7; D may be TRBD1 (6 bases). The CDR3 length is 14 residues. CDR1 is MDHEN, CDR2 SYDVKM, per germline. V lost 2 bases and J lost 2, with 10 bases in between. CDR3 DNA sequence: TGTGCCAGCAGTTTAGGGGACATAGCCTACGAGCAGTACTTC. Translation gives CASSLGDIAYEQYF.

This clone was seen more than once but under ten times. V gene TRBV28 combines with J gene TRBJ2-1; the match to TRBD2 covers 10 bases. The junction had 8 bases not matched to a gene; V was cut back by 5 bases and J by 7 bases. Germline V gives CDR1 MDHEN, CDR2 SYDVKM. The CDR3 runs to 15 residues. The CDR3 DNA reads TGTGCCAGCAGTATAGCGGGAGGTTTGACGAATGAGCAGTTCTTC. Residues: CASSIAGGLTNEQFF. Filled out from reference TRBV28 and TRBJ2-1, the complete variable domain reads DVKVTQSSRYLVKRTGEKVFLECVQDMDHENMFWYRQDPGLGLRLIYFSYDVKMKEKGDIPEGYSVSREKKERFSLILESASTNQTSMYLCASSIAGGLTNEQFFGPGTRLTVL.

This chain uses TRBV30 with TRBJ2-5, with D maybe TRBD1 (5 bases). Trimming shortened V by 2 bases and J by 5 bases, and 15 bases separated the two germline ends. The CDR3 is 14 amino acids. Germline CDR1 is GTSNPN and CDR2 is SVGIG (reference sequence). The CDR3 region is CAWSRGPGKETQYF. The CDR3 DNA follows: TGTGCCTGGAGTAGGGGTCCTGGGAAGGAGACCCAGTACTTC.

This clone appeared once. The CDR3 region has the DNA TGTGCCAGCAGTTCCGTCCCGGGACAGGGAACAGATACGCAGTATTTT. Its translation is CASSSVPGQGTDTQYF. The gene calls are TRBV6-5 and TRBJ2-3, with 9 bases aligning to TRBD1. Germline-derived CDR1 and CDR2 are MNHEY and SVGAGI. After removal of 4 bases from V and 3 bases from J, the junction contained 8 bases not matched to a gene. The CDR3 runs to 16 residues.

The CDR3 sequence is CSSSIGGTDTQYF. CDR3 bases: TGCAGCTCCAGCATCGGGGGCACAGATACGCAGTATTTT. This chain connects TRBV29-1 to TRBJ2-3; weak D call: TRBD2 (5 bases). This CDR3 is 13 amino acids long. Trimming removed 8 bases from V and 1 base from J, with 13 bases in between. Germline values: CDR1 SQVTM, CDR2 ANQGSEA.

The chain carries TRBV6-1 and TRBJ1-5; a weak D match, TRBD1 (5 bases). CDR1 is MNHNS and CDR2 is SASEGT in the germline V gene. The CDR3 extends over 15 amino acids. The V gene lost 3 bases and the J gene lost 6 bases, with 15 bases spanning the gap. CDR3 sequence reads: CASSEMPGLGQPQHF. Here the CDR3 DNA reads TGTGCCAGCAGTGAGATGCCAGGGTTGGGTCAGCCCCAGCATTTT.

In this sample, this clone turned up a few times. V is TRBV4-3 and J is TRBJ1-5; tentative D call: TRBD1 (5 bases). The CDR3 is 14 residues long. V was trimmed by 0 bases and J by 6 bases, leaving 9 bases between them. Germline V gene sequence: CDR1 LGHNA, CDR2 YSLEER. The CDR3 reads CASSQDLGGQPQHF. The CDR3 DNA reads as TGCGCCAGCAGCCAAGATCTGGGGGGTCAGCCCCAGCATTTT.

CDR3 sequence (DNA): TGTGCCAGCAGCACCCGGGACAGCTTAAATGAAAAACTGTTTTTT. Its translation: CASSTRDSLNEKLFF. This rearrangement joins TRBV5-4 to TRBJ1-4, with 7 bases lining up with TRBD1. V gave up 4 bases and J gave up 5 bases; unmatched junction bases: 8. Germline V gives CDR1 SGHNT, CDR2 YYREEE (reference sequence). This CDR3 is built from 15 residues.

This chain uses TRBV29-1 with TRBJ1-2, with 7 bases matching TRBD1. V shed 7 bases, J shed 3 bases, and the junction held 2 bases outside the gene matches. The CDR3 runs to 11 residues. Germline CDR1 reads SQVTM; CDR2 reads ANQGSEA. CDR3 DNA: TGCAGCGGAGGACAGGACTATGGCTACACCTTC. It is translated as CSGGQDYGYTF.

CDR3 sequence reads: CASSLGPVSYNEQFF. The CDR3 DNA reads TGCGCCAGCAGCTTGGGGCCTGTCTCCTACAATGAGCAGTTCTTC. This rearrangement joins TRBV5-1 to TRBJ2-1; the D is unclear. V was clipped by 0 bases and J by 0 bases, with 7 bases between them. CDR1 SGHRS and CDR2 YFSETQ come from the germline V gene. This CDR3 region has 15 residues. The whole variable domain, remainder taken from reference TRBV5-1 and TRBJ2-1, is KAGVTQTPRYLIKTRGQQVTLSCSPISGHRSVSWYQQTPGQGLQFLFEYFSETQRNKGNFPGRFSGRQFSNSRSEMNVSTLELGDSALYLCASSLGPVSYNEQFFGPGTRLTVL.

V gene TRBV28 combines with J gene TRBJ2-3; TRBD2 matches 10 bases. The V gene's germline CDR1 is MDHEN and CDR2 SYDVKM. The CDR3 runs to 15 residues. The V and J ends lost 7 bases and 3 bases, in that order; junction bases with no gene match: 7. CDR3 sequence reads: CASNSEGLATDTQYF. In DNA form, the CDR3 reads TGTGCCAGCAATTCCGAGGGACTAGCGACAGATACGCAGTATTTT.

This sequence joins TRBV19 and TRBJ2-7; TRBD1 might be the D (6 bases). The CDR3 contains 14 residues. Germline values: CDR1 LNHDA, CDR2 SQIVND (reference sequence). The V end lost 3 bases, the J end lost 2 bases, and 11 bases lay between the germline ends. CDR3 sequence reads: CASSIAPGAYEQYF. The CDR3 DNA reads as TGTGCCAGTAGTATCGCCCCAGGGGCCTACGAGCAGTACTTC.

A remark on this clone: The same CDR3 also results from other DNA sequences found in this sample. The V gene is TRBV28, the J gene TRBJ2-3; a weak D match, TRBD2 (6 bases). The germline CDR1 and CDR2 sequences are MDHEN and SYDVKM. This CDR3 is built from 13 residues. V was clipped by 4 bases and J by 3 bases, with 8 bases between them. The CDR3 loop is CASSSGGTDTQYF. In DNA, the CDR3 is TGTGCCAGCAGTTCCGGGGGAACAGATACGCAGTATTTT. Looking up the rest from reference TRBV28 and TRBJ2-3 gives the full variable domain: DVKVTQSSRYLVKRTGEKVFLECVQDMDHENMFWYRQDPGLGLRLIYFSYDVKMKEKGDIPEGYSVSREKKERFSLILESASTNQTSMYLCASSSGGTDTQYFGPGTRLTVL.

This clone occurred a few times. The V and J genes are TRBV29-1 and TRBJ1-1; 9 nucleotides line up with TRBD1. The V segment lost 8 bases and the J segment 5 bases; nucleotides outside the gene matches: 6. This CDR3 has 12 amino acids. CDR1 and CDR2 from the germline V gene are SQVTM and ANQGSEA. The CDR3 is CSMGQGRTEAFF. DNA of the CDR3: TGCAGCATGGGACAGGGCCGGACTGAAGCTTTCTTT.

The CDR3: CAWSGGDLRGYTF. CDR3 bases: TGTGCCTGGAGTGGGGGGGACCTCCGAGGCTACACCTTC. The chain employs TRBV30 and TRBJ1-2; tentatively, D is TRBD1 (5 bases). CDR1 and CDR2 (germline): GTSNPN, SVGIG (reference sequence). The CDR3 extends over 13 amino acids. Trimming removed 1 base at V and 8 bases at J, with 14 bases between.

This rearrangement joins TRBV18 to TRBJ2-7; D not resolved. The germline V gene encodes CDR1 KGHSH and CDR2 LQKENI. The CDR3 is 13 amino acids. V was shortened by 4 bases and J by 3 bases, with 10 bases between the two germline ends. The CDR3 region has the DNA TGTGCCAGCTCACTCCCGACGGGCTACGAGCAGTACTTC. Its translation is CASSLPTGYEQYF.

This chain uses TRBV28 with TRBJ2-7; 8 bases are shared with TRBD1. The ends lost 4 bases at V and 2 bases at J; junction bases unmatched: 7. This CDR3 spans 15 amino acids. CDR1 MDHEN and CDR2 SYDVKM come from the germline V gene. The CDR3 DNA sequence: TGTGCCAGCAGTTCTCCGGGACAGGCGACCTACGAGCAGTACTTC. Amino acids: CASSSPGQATYEQYF.